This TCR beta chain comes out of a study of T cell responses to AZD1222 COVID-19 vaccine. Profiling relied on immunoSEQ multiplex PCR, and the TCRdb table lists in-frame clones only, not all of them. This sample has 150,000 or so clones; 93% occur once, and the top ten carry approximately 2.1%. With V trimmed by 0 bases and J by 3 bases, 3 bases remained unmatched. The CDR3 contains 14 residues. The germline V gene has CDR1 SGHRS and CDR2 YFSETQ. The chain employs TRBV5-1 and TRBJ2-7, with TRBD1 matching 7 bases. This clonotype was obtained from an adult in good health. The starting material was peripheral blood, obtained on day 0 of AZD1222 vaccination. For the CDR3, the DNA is TGCGCCAGCAGCTTGGAAGGGACAGACTACGAGCAGTACTTC. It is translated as CASSLEGTDYEQYF.